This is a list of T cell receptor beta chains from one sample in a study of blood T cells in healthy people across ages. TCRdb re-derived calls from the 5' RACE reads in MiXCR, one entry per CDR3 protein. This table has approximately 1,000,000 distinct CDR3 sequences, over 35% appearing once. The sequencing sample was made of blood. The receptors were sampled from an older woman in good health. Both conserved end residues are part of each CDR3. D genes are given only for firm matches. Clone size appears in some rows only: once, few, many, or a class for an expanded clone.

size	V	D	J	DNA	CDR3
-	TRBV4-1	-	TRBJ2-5	TGCGCCAGCAGCCAAGACCGCGGAGGGCAGGGACTGGCCGAAGAGACCCAGTACTTC	CASSQDRGGQGLAEETQYF
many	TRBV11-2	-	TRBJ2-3	TGTGCCAGCAGCCCCCGACGGGACACCAACACAGATACGCAGTATTTT	CASSPRRDTNTDTQYF
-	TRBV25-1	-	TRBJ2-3	TGTGCCAGCAGTGTTTTTGCAGATACGCAGTATTTT	CASSVFADTQYF
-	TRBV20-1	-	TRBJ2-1	TGCAGTGCCCCCCGGAGAGGGCCCTACAATGAGCAGTTCTTC	CSAPRRGPYNEQFF
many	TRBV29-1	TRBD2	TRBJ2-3	TGCAGCGTGTTTAGCGGGAGGGTGACAGATACGCAGTATTTT	CSVFSGRVTDTQYF
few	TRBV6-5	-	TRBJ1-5	TGTGCCAGCAGACCAGGGGCTGGCAATCAGCCCCAGCATTTT	CASRPGAGNQPQHF
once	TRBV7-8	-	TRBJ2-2	TGTGCCAGCAGCTATGGGGAGCAGGCGCTGTTTTTT	CASSYGEQALFF
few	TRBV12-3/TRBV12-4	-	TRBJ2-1	TGTGCCAGCAGTTGGGTAGCTGGGTGGACCTACAATGAGCAGTTCTTC	CASSWVAGWTYNEQFF
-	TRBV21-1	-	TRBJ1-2	TGTGCCAGCAGCAATCCCAGGGAAAGGAGCTATGGCTACACCTTC	CASSNPRERSYGYTF
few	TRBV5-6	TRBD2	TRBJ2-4	TGTGCCAGCAGCGCCGCCGCTAGCGGGAGTAGGGACATTCAGTACTTC	CASSAAASGSRDIQYF
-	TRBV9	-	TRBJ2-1	TGTGCCAGCAGCCCCGTTAGTGTAGGTGAGCAGTTCTTC	CASSPVSVGEQFF
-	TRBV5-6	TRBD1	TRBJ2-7	TGTGCCAGCAGCTTCAGACAGGGGCGCAACGAGCAGTACTTC	CASSFRQGRNEQYF
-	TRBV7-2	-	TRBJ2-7	TGTGCCAGCAGCCAAACGGGCGAGTCCTACGAGCAGTACTTC	CASSQTGESYEQYF
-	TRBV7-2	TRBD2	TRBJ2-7	TGTGCCAGCAGCTTAGACGGAGCGGGAGGCCGCAGCTCCTACGAGCAGTACTTC	CASSLDGAGGRSSYEQYF
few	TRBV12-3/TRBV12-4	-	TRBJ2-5	TGTGCCAGCAGTTCCGTGGCCCCTACGGAGACCCAGTACTTC	CASSSVAPTETQYF
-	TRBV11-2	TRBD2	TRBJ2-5	TGTGCCAGCAGCTCCCTTTGGACTAGCGGGAGCGGGTGGAAAGAGACCCAGTACTTC	CASSSLWTSGSGWKETQYF
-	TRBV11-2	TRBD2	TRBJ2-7	TGTGCCAGCAGCCCCAACCCGTTTACTAGCGGGTACGAGCAGTACTTC	CASSPNPFTSGYEQYF
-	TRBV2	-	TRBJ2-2	TGTGCCACCAGGACACTCACCGGGGAGCTGTTTTTT	CATRTLTGELFF
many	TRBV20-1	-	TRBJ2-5	TGCAGTGCTAGTGCTGATAGCGGAACCCAAGAGACCCAGTACTTC	CSASADSGTQETQYF
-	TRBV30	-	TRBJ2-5	TGTGCCGGGTCCGGGGGCAATGAGCAGTACTTC	CAGSGGNEQYF
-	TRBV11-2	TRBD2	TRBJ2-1	TGTGCCAGCAGCTTATCGGGAGGGTCCGTCAATGAGCAGTTCTTC	CASSLSGGSVNEQFF
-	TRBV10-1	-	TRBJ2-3	TGCGGCAGCAGTGAGTCACGACTAGATACAGATACGCAGTATTTT	CGSSESRLDTDTQYF
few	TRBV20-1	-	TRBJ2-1	TGCAGTGCTAGCAGGGTCGGGTACGATGAGCAGTTCTTC	CSASRVGYDEQFF
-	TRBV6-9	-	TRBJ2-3	TGTGCCAGCAGGGGGAATACGCAGTATTTT	CASRGNTQYF
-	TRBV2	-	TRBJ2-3	TGTGCCAGCAGTGAAGCGCTTCGATCCATCTATTCCACAGATACGCAGTATTTT	CASSEALRSIYSTDTQYF
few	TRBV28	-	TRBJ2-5	TGTGCCAGCATTAGCCGGAAGGGGTCTGAGACCCAGTACTTC	CASISRKGSETQYF
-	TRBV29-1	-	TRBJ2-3	TGCAGCGTTGGACAGAAAGGCACAGATACGCAGTATTTT	CSVGQKGTDTQYF
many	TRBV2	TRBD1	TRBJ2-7	TGTGCCAGCACGGGACAGGGCTACGAGCAGTACTTC	CASTGQGYEQYF
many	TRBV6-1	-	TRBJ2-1	TGTGCCAGCAGTTATACCGGGGGTACATACAATGAGCAGTTCTTC	CASSYTGGTYNEQFF
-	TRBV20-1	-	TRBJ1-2	TGCAGTGCTAGGGGCTCCGACAGGAACTATGGCTACACCTTC	CSARGSDRNYGYTF
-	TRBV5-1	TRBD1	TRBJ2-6	TGCGCCAGCAGCTTTCCGGGACAGATCTCTGGGGCCAACGTCCTGACTTTC	CASSFPGQISGANVLTF
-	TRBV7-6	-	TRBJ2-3	TGTGCCAGCAGCTTAGCCGCGACCCGGCTGGGGGCAGATACGCAGTATTTT	CASSLAATRLGADTQYF
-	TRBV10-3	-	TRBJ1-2	TGTGCCATCAGTGAGTCGGGGGCAAGGAGTGGCAGGGGAAGGTGGTATGGCTACACCTTC	CAISESGARSGRGRWYGYTF
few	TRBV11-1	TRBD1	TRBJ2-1	TGTGCCAGCAGCCCCTACGGACAGGGGGCCTACAATGAGCAGTTCTTC	CASSPYGQGAYNEQFF
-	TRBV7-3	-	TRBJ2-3	TGTGCCAGCAGCCCTCACTACACAGATACGCAGTATTTT	CASSPHYTDTQYF
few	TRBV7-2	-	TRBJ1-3	TGTGCCAGCAGCTTAGGGCCGCCGGGAGTCCCCAGGGGTATAGAGGACACCATATATTTT	CASSLGPPGVPRGIEDTIYF
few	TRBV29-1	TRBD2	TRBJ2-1	TGCAGCGTTGGGGGACTAGCAGGTGGTGAGCAGTTCTTC	CSVGGLAGGEQFF
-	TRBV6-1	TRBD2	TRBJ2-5	TGTGCCAGCAATTTACTAGCGGGGGGTTGGAATGAGCAGTACTTC	CASNLLAGGWNEQYF
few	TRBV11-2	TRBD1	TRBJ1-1	TGTGCCAGCAGCCCTACCGGGACAGAGATGAACACTGAAGCTTTCTTT	CASSPTGTEMNTEAFF
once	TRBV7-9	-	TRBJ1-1	TGTGTCAGCAGCTTAAAGGCCGGGAACATAGAAGCTTTCTTT	CVSSLKAGNIEAFF
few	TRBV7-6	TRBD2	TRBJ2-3	TGTGCCAGCAGCTTTAGACTAGCGGAGGGCCTCACAGATACGCAGTATTTT	CASSFRLAEGLTDTQYF
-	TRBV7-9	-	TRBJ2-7	TGTGCCAGCAGCCCGACGACAGGTAGAGTAACCTACGAGCAGTACTTC	CASSPTTGRVTYEQYF
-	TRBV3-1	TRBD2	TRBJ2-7	TGTGCCAGCAGCCACCCCCTACTCTTTAGCGGGAGGATCTACGAGCAGTACTTC	CASSHPLLFSGRIYEQYF
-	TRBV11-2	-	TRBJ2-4	TGTGCCAGCAGCGTAGAGTTCGGGGGTTCGATCAAGCAAAACATTCAGTACTTC	CASSVEFGGSIKQNIQYF
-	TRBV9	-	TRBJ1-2	TGTGCCAGCAGCCTCCGGGGTGGGGATAACTATGGCTACACCTTC	CASSLRGGDNYGYTF
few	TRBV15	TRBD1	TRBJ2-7	TGTGCCACCAGCAGTCCCAGGGGGCGCTTCTACGAGCAGTACTTC	CATSSPRGRFYEQYF
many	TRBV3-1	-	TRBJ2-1	TGCGCCAGCAGCCAAGGCCCTTACAATGAGCAGTTCTTC	CASSQGPYNEQFF
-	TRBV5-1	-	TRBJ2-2	TGCGCCAGCAGCGTATATAACGCCGGGGAGCTGTTTTTT	CASSVYNAGELFF
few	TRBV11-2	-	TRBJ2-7	TGTGCCAGCAGCTTAGGAAATTTAGGCGGAAGCTCCTACGAGCAGTACTTC	CASSLGNLGGSSYEQYF